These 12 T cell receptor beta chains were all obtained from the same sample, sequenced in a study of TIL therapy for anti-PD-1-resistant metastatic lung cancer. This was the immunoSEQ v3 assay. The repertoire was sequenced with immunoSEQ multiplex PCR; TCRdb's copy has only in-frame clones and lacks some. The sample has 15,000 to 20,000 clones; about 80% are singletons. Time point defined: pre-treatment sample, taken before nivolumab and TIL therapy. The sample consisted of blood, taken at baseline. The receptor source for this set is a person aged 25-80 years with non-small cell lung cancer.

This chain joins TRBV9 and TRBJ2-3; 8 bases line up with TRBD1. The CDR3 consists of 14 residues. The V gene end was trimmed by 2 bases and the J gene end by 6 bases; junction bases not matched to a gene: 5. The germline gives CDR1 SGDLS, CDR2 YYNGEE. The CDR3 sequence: CASSVGQGFDTQYF. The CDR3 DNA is TGTGCCAGCAGCGTCGGACAGGGATTCGATACGCAGTATTTT.

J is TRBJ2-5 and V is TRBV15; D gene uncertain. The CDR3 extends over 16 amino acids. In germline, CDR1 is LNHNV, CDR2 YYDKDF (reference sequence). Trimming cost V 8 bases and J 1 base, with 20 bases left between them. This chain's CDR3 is CATEDNPRSVQETQYF. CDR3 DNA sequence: TGTGCCACCGAAGACAACCCCAGGAGCGTCCAAGAGACCCAGTACTTC.

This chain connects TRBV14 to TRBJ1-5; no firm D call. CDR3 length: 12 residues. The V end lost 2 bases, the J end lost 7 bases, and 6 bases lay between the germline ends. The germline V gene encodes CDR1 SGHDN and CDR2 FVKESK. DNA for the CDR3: TGTGCCAGCAGCCAACGAAACCAGCCCCAGCATTTT. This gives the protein CASSQRNQPQHF.

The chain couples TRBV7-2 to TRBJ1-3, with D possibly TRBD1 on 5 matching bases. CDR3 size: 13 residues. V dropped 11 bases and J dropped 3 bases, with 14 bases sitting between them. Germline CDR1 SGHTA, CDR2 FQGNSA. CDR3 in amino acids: CALDGGNGNTIYF. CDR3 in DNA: TGTGCCCTCGACGGGGGAAATGGAAACACCATATATTTT.

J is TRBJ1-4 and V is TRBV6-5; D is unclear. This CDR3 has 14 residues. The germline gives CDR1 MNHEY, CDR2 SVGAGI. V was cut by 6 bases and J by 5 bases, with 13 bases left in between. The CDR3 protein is CASRINPGNEKLFF. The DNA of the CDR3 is TGTGCCAGCAGAATCAACCCCGGGAATGAAAAACTGTTTTTT.

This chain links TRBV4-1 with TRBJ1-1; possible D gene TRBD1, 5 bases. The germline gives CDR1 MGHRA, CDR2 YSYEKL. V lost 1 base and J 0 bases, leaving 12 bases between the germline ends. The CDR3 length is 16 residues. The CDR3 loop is CASSQGAGGMNTEAFF. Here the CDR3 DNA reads TGCGCCAGCAGCCAAGGGGCGGGGGGGATGAACACTGAAGCTTTCTTT.

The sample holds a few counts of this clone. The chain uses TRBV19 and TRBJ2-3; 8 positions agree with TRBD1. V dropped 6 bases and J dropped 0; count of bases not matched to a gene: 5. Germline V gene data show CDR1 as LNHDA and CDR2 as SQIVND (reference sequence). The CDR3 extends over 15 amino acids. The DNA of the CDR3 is TGTGCCAGTAGCCAGACAGGGGTTAGCACAGATACGCAGTATTTT. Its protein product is CASSQTGVSTDTQYF.

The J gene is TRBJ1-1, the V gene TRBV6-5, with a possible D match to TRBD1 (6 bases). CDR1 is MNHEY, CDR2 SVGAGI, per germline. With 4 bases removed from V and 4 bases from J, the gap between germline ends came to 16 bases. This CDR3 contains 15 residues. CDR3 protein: CASSSPTRGSTEAFF. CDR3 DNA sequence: TGTGCCAGCAGTTCCCCCACTAGGGGGAGCACTGAAGCTTTCTTT.

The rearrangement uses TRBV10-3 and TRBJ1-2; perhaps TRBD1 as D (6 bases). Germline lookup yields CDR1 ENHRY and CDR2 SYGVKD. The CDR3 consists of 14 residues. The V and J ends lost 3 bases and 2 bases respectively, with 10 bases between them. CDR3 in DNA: TGTGCCATCAGTGATCCGGGACACAACTATGGCTACACCTTC. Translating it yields CAISDPGHNYGYTF.

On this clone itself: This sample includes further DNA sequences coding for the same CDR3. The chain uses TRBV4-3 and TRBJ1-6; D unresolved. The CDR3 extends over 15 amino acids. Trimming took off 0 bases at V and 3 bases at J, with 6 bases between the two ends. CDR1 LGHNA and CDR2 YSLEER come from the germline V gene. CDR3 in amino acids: CASSQDGSYNSPLHF. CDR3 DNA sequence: TGCGCCAGCAGCCAAGATGGAAGCTATAATTCACCCCTCCACTTT.

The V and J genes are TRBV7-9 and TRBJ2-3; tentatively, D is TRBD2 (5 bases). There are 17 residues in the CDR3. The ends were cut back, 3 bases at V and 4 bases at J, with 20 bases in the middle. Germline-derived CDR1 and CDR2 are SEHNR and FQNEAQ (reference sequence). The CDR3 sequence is CASSFKGAEAMADTQYF. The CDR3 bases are TGTGCCAGCAGCTTTAAGGGCGCGGAGGCGATGGCAGATACGCAGTATTTT.

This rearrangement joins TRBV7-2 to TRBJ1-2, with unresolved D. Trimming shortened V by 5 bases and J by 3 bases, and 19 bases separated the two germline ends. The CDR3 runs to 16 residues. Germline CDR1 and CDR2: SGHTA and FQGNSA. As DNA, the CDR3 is TGTGCCAGCAGCCCCCCGGCCGCCAGAAGGGACTATGGCTACACCTTC. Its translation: CASSPPAARRDYGYTF.